This entry features one T cell receptor beta chain sequence. Data came from immunoSEQ multiplex PCR; TCRdb stores just in-frame clones and leaves some out. The sample includes 150,000 to 200,000 clones, about nine tenths of them seen just once. This sample stems from a study of T cell responses to AZD1222 COVID-19 vaccine. The sample here was peripheral blood, taken 28 days after the second dose of the MenACWY control vaccine. The clonotype was recovered from an adult who received the MenACWY meningococcal vaccine as a control.

The CDR3 DNA sequence: TGTGCCAGCTTACTACCGACAGATACGCAGTATTTT. Protein: CASLLPTDTQYF. V and J are TRBV6-5 and TRBJ2-3; no firm D call. This CDR3 contains 12 residues. CDR1 is MNHEY and CDR2 is SVGAGI in the germline V gene. V was trimmed by 8 bases and J by 3 bases, leaving 9 bases between them.